The 18 T cell receptor beta chains given below trace back to one sample, sequenced in a study of technical replicates of blood from a few donors. Clones were sequenced by immunoSEQ multiplex PCR, and TCRdb holds only the in-frame ones, with some missing. The data hold fewer than 95,000 clones, with roughly 90% observed a single time. Sequences were obtained from T cells isolated from PBMCs. Receptor source: a human donor in good health.

The rearrangement joins TRBV18 to TRBJ2-3; D not resolved. Trimming shortened V by 6 bases and J by 6 bases, and 10 bases separated the two germline ends. Germline CDR1 and CDR2: KGHSH and LQKENI. There are 12 residues in the CDR3. CDR3 nucleotide sequence: TGTGCCAGCTCCCTCAACCGGGATACGCAGTATTTT. Translated, it gives CASSLNRDTQYF.

The V call is TRBV28, the J call TRBJ2-7; 8 nucleotides align to TRBD1. CDR1 and CDR2 from the germline V gene are MDHEN and SYDVKM. V was pared by 6 bases and J by 2 bases, with 9 bases of the junction left unmatched. This CDR3 is built from 15 residues. The CDR3 is CASSSNGQGTYEQYF. CDR3 coding DNA: TGTGCCAGCAGCTCTAACGGACAGGGAACCTACGAGCAGTACTTC.

V and J are TRBV5-1 and TRBJ2-5; D perhaps matches TRBD1 (6 bases). Trimming removed 0 bases from V and 5 bases from J, with 14 bases in between. From germline, CDR1 is SGHRS and CDR2 YFSETQ. The CDR3 has 15 amino acids. The CDR3 bases are TGCGCCAGCAGCTTGGGGACAGTGGTGGGGGAGACCCAGTACTTC. This sequence encodes CASSLGTVVGETQYF.

This clone has more than one count but fewer than ten. The V and J genes are TRBV7-9 and TRBJ2-2; D not resolved. This CDR3 region has 15 residues. CDR1 is SEHNR and CDR2 is FQNEAQ in the germline V gene (reference sequence). Trimming removed 2 bases from V and 4 bases from J, with 11 bases in between. The CDR3 here is CASSLTGSVTGELFF. CDR3 in DNA: TGTGCCAGCAGCTTAACGGGTTCTGTCACCGGGGAGCTGTTTTTT. The full variable domain, with the rest looked up from reference TRBV7-9 and TRBJ2-2, is DTGVSQNPRHKITKRGQNVTFRCDPISEHNRLYWYRQTLGQGPEFLTYFQNEAQLEKSRLLSDRFSAERPKGSFSTLEIQRTEQGDSAMYLCASSLTGSVTGELFFGEGSRLTVL.

The CDR3 coding sequence is TGTGCCATCAGTGAAGGGACAGGGATTAATCAGCCCCAGCATTTT. Amino acids: CAISEGTGINQPQHF. The chain recombines TRBV10-3 with TRBJ1-5; TRBD1 matches at 9 bases. Germline V gene data show CDR1 as ENHRY and CDR2 as SYGVKD. The CDR3 runs to 15 residues. The junction had 4 bases not matched to a gene; V was cut back by 3 bases and J by 4 bases.

This chain links TRBV27 with TRBJ1-6; a weak D match, TRBD1 (6 bases). This CDR3 has 15 residues. Germline V gene lookup returns CDR1 MNHEY and CDR2 SMNVEV (reference sequence). V lost 6 bases and J lost 0, with 9 bases in between. CDR3 sequence: CASRQGSSYNSPLHF. CDR3 in DNA: TGTGCCAGCAGACAGGGTAGCTCCTATAATTCACCCCTCCACTTT.

This sequence joins TRBV25-1 and TRBJ1-4, with D perhaps matching TRBD1 (6 bases). The CDR3 covers 13 residues. In germline, CDR1 is MGHDK, CDR2 SYGVNS. Deletions cut 1 base from V and 8 bases from J, with 8 bases between. The CDR3 DNA sequence: TGTGCCAGCAGTGAATGGACAGCGGAAAAACTGTTTTTT. Translated: CASSEWTAEKLFF.

V gene TRBV10-1 combines with J gene TRBJ1-4; D call uncertain. Per germline, CDR1 WNHNN and CDR2 SYGVQD (reference sequence). The CDR3 length is 14 residues. The V end lost 7 bases, the J end lost 8 bases, and 17 bases lay between the germline ends. The CDR3 loop is CASMTTRSGEKLFF. The CDR3 DNA is TGCGCCAGCATGACGACCCGGAGTGGGGAAAAACTGTTTTTT.

The chain recombines TRBV4-1 with TRBJ1-2; D gene unclear. V lost 3 bases to trimming and J lost 4 bases, with 9 bases between them. Germline lookup yields CDR1 MGHRA and CDR2 YSYEKL. The CDR3 is made up of 13 amino acids. Here the CDR3 DNA reads TGCGCCAGCAGCCACCTACCCCCCTATGGCTACACCTTC. Translated, it gives CASSHLPPYGYTF.

The chain uses TRBV19 and TRBJ2-3; the D gene is possibly TRBD1 (7 bases). The CDR3 loop spans 12 amino acids. Germline V gene lookup returns CDR1 LNHDA and CDR2 SQIVND (reference sequence). Trimming removed 6 bases from V and 6 bases from J, with 10 bases in between. The CDR3 DNA reads as TGTGCCAGTAGGGAGGGGGCCGATACGCAGTATTTT. Its protein is CASREGADTQYF.

This chain connects TRBV18 to TRBJ1-1; TRBD1 agrees at 7 bases. CDR3 length: 16 residues. Per germline, CDR1 KGHSH and CDR2 LQKENI. V was pared by 1 base and J by 3 bases, with 8 bases of the junction left unmatched. This CDR3 is CASSPLVPGQDTEAFF. CDR3 sequence (DNA): TGTGCCAGCTCACCACTTGTTCCTGGACAGGACACTGAAGCTTTCTTT.

The J gene is TRBJ2-5, the V gene TRBV2; the match to TRBD2 covers 11 bases. Germline-derived CDR1 and CDR2 are SNHLY and FYNNEI. The trim removed 7 bases at V and 2 bases at J, leaving 9 bases unmatched. This CDR3 has 16 residues. The CDR3: CASTLMGLAEQETQYF. Here the CDR3 DNA reads TGTGCCAGCACGCTAATGGGACTAGCGGAACAAGAGACCCAGTACTTC.

V is TRBV27 and J is TRBJ1-5; weak D call: TRBD1 (5 bases). Germline V gene data show CDR1 as MNHEY and CDR2 as SMNVEV (reference sequence). Between the trimmed V and J ends, which lost 6 bases and 6 bases, there was a span of 12 bases. This CDR3 has 13 amino acids. CDR3 bases: TGTGCCAGCAGCAGGGATCCGACTCAGCCCCAGCATTTT. This sequence encodes CASSRDPTQPQHF.

The chain employs TRBV19 and TRBJ1-5; TRBD1 matches at 8 bases. Per germline, CDR1 LNHDA and CDR2 SQIVND (reference sequence). J was trimmed by 5 bases and V by 10 bases; bases with no gene match: 13. The CDR3 consists of 15 residues. DNA of the CDR3: TGTGCCACAGCAGGACAGGGATTGAGGGATCAGCCCCAGCATTTT. Its protein product is CATAGQGLRDQPQHF. Together with reference TRBV19 and TRBJ1-5, the CDR3 gives the full variable domain: DGGITQSPKYLFRKEGQNVTLSCEQNLNHDAMYWYRQDPGQGLRLIYYSQIVNDFQKGDIAEGYSVSREKKESFPLTVTSAQKNPTAFYLCATAGQGLRDQPQHFGDGTRLSIL.

The chain links TRBV27 to TRBJ1-1; 7 bases agree with TRBD1. The germline CDR1 and CDR2 sequences are MNHEY and SMNVEV (reference sequence). V was clipped by 8 bases and J by 3 bases; unmatched bases: 15. The length of the CDR3 is 16 residues. CDR3 region: CASRPSKQGWDTEAFF. CDR3 in DNA: TGTGCCAGCCGACCCTCTAAACAGGGGTGGGACACTGAAGCTTTCTTT.

This chain connects TRBV7-8 to TRBJ2-7; 7 bases line up with TRBD2. Germline V lookup: CDR1 SGHVS, CDR2 FQNEAQ. The CDR3 has 13 amino acids. V shed 5 bases and J 2 bases; nucleotides not matched to a gene: 3. This CDR3 reads CASSVGLAYEQYF. CDR3 nucleotides: TGTGCCAGCAGCGTCGGACTAGCCTACGAGCAGTACTTC. Combining the CDR3 with reference TRBV7-8 and TRBJ2-7 gives the whole variable domain GAGVSQSPRYKVAKRGQDVALRCDPISGHVSLFWYQQALGQGPEFLTYFQNEAQLDKSGLPSDRFFAERPEGSVSTLKIQRTQQEDSAVYLCASSVGLAYEQYFGPGTRLTVT.

The V call is TRBV7-6, the J call TRBJ1-4; 7 bases match TRBD1. V was clipped by 3 bases and J by 6 bases; unmatched bases: 7. This CDR3 has 15 amino acids. The germline V gene encodes CDR1 SGHVS and CDR2 FNYEAQ. The CDR3 region is CASSLGAGGYEKLFF. In DNA form, the CDR3 reads TGTGCCAGCAGCTTGGGTGCAGGGGGGTATGAAAAACTGTTTTTT.

J is TRBJ2-1 and V is TRBV10-1; D might be TRBD1 (6 bases). There are 16 residues in the CDR3. Trimming left V 4 bases short and J 3 bases short, with 16 bases between. The germline gives CDR1 WNHNN, CDR2 SYGVQD (reference sequence). The CDR3 region has the DNA TGCGCCAGCAGTGTTGGTAGGTCAGGGGTCTACAATGAGCAGTTCTTC. Protein: CASSVGRSGVYNEQFF.